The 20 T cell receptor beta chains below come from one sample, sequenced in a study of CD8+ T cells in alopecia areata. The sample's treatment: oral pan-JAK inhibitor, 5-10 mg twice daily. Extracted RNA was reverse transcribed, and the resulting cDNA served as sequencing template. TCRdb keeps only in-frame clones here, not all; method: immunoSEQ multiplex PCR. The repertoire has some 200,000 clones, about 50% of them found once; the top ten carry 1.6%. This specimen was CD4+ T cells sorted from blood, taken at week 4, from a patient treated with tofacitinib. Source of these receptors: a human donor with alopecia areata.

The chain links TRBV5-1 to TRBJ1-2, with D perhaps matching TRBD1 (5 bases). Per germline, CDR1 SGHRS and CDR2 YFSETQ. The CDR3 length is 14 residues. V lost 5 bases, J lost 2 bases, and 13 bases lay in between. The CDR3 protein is CASSWDGGNYGYTF. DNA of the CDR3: TGCGCCAGCAGTTGGGACGGAGGAAACTATGGCTACACCTTC.

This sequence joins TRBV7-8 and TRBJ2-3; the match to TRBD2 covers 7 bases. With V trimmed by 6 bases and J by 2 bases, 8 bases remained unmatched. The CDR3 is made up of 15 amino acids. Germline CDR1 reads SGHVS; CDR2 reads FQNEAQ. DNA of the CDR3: TGTGCCAGCAGACGGCTAGCGGAGAACACAGATACGCAGTATTTT. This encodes CASRRLAENTDTQYF.

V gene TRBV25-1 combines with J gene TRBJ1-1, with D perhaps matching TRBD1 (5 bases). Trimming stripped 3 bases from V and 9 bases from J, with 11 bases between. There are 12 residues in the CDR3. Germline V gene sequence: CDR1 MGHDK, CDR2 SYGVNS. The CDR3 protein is CASSDGADQAFF. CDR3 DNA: TGTGCCAGCAGTGATGGGGCAGATCAAGCTTTCTTT.

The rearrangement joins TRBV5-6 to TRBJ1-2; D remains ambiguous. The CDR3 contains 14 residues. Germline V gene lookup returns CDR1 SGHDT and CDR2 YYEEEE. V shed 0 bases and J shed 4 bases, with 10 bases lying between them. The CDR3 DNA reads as TGTGCCAGCAGCTTGGGGTCGGGTAGCTATGGCTACACCTTC. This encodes CASSLGSGSYGYTF.

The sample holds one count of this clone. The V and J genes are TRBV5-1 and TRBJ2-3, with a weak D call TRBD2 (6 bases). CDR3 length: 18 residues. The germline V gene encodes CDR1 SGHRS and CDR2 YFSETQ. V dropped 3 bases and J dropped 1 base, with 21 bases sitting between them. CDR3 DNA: TGCGCCAGCAGCTCGGCCGCAGCGACTAGGTCCCGCACAGATACGCAGTATTTT. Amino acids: CASSSAAATRSRTDTQYF.

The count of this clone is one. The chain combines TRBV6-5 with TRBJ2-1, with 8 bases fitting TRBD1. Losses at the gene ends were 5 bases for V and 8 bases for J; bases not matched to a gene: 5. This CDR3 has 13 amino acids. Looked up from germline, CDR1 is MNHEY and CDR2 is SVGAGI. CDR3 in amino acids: CASSRDRIHEQFF. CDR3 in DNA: TGTGCCAGCAGTCGGGACAGGATTCATGAGCAGTTCTTC.

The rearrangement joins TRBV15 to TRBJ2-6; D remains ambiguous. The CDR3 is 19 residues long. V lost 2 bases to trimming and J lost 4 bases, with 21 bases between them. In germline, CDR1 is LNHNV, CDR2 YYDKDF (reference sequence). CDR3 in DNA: TGTGCCACCAGCAGAAGAGTACAGCAGGTCACCATCGGGGCCAACGTCCTGACTTTC. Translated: CATSRRVQQVTIGANVLTF.

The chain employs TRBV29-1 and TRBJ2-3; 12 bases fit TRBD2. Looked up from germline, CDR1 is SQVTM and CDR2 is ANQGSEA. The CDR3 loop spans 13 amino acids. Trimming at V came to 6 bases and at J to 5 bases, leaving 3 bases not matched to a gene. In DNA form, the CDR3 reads TGCAGCGTGCTAGCGGGGGGGGAAGATACGCAGTATTTT. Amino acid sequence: CSVLAGGEDTQYF.

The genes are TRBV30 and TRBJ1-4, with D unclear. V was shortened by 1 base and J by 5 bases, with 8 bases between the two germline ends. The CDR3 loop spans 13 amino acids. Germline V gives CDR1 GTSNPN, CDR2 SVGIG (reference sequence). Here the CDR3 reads CAWSDGPNEKLFF. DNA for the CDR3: TGTGCCTGGAGTGATGGGCCAAATGAAAAACTGTTTTTT.

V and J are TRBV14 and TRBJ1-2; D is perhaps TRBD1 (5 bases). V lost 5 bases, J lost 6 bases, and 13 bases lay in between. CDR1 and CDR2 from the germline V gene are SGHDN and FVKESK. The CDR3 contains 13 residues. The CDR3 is CASSIQVWHGYTF. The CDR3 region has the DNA TGTGCCAGCAGCATACAGGTCTGGCATGGCTACACCTTC. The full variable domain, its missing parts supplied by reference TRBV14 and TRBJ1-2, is EAGVTQFPSHSVIEKGQTVTLRCDPISGHDNLYWYRRVMGKEIKFLLHFVKESKQDESGMPNNRFLAERTGGTYSTLKVQPAELEDSGVYFCASSIQVWHGYTFGSGTRLTVV.

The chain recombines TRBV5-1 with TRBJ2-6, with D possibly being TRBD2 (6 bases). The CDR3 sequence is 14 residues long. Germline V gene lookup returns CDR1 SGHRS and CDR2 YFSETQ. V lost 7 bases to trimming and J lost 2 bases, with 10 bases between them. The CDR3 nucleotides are TGCGCCAGCGATTCGGGGGCTGGGGCCAACGTCCTGACTTTC. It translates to CASDSGAGANVLTF. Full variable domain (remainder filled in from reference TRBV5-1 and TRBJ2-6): KAGVTQTPRYLIKTRGQQVTLSCSPISGHRSVSWYQQTPGQGLQFLFEYFSETQRNKGNFPGRFSGRQFSNSRSEMNVSTLELGDSALYLCASDSGAGANVLTFGAGSRLTVL.

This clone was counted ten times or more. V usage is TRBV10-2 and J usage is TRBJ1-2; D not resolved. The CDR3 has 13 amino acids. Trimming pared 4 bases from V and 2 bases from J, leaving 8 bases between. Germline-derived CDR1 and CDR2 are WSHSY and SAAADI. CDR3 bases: TGCGCCAGCAGTGGAGGAGGCAACTATGGCTACACCTTC. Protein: CASSGGGNYGYTF.

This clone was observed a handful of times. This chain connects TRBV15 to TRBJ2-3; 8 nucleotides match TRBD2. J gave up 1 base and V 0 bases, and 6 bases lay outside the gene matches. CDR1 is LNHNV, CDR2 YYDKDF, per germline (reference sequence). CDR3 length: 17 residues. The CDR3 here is CATSRDFGGGGTDTQYF. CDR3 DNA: TGTGCCACCAGCAGAGATTTCGGGGGGGGTGGCACAGATACGCAGTATTTT.

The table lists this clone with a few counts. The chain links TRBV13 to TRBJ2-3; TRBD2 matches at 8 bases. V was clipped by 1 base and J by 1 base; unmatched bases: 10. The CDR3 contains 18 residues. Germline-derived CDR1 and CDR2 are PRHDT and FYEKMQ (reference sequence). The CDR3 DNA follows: TGTGCCAGCAGCTTAGCGGTTGGCATGGGACTAGGCACAGATACGCAGTATTTT. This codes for CASSLAVGMGLGTDTQYF.

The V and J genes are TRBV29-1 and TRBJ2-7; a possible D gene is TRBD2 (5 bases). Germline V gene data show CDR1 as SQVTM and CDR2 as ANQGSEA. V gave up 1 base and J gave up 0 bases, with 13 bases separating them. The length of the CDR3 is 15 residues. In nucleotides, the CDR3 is TGCAGCGTTGAAGGTTTAGAGGGTATCTCCTACGAGCAGTACTTC. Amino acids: CSVEGLEGISYEQYF.

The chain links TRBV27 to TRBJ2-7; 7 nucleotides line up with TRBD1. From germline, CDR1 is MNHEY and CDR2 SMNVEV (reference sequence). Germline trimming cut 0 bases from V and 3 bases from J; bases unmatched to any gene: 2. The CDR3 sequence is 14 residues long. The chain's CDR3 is CASSLSGGSYEQYF. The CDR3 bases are TGTGCCAGCAGTTTATCAGGGGGCAGCTACGAGCAGTACTTC.

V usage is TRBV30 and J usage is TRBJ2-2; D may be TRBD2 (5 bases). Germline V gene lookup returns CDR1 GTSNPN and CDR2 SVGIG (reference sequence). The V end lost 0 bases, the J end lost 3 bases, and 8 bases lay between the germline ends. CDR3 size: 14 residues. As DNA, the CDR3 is TGTGCCTGGAGTGTAGGCGGGTACACCGGGGAGCTGTTTTTT. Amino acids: CAWSVGGYTGELFF. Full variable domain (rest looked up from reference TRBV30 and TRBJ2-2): SQTIHQWPATLVQPVGSPLSLECTVEGTSNPNLYWYRQAAGRGLQLLFYSVGIGQISSEVPQNLSASRPQDRQFILSSKKLLLSDSGFYLCAWSVGGYTGELFFGEGSRLTVL.

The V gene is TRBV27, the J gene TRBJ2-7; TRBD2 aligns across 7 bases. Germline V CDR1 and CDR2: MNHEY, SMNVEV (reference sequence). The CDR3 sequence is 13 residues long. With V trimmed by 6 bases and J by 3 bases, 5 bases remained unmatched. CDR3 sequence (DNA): TGTGCCAGCAGCCGGGACTACGGCTACGAGCAGTACTTC. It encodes CASSRDYGYEQYF.

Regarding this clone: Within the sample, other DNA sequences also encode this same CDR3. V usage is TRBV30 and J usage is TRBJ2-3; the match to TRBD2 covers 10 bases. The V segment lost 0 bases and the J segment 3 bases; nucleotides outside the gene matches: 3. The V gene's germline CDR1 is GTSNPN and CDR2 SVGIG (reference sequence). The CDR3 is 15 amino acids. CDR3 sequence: CAWSVAGGLTDTQYF. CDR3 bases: TGTGCCTGGAGTGTAGCGGGGGGGCTAACAGATACGCAGTATTTT. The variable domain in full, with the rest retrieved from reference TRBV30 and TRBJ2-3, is SQTIHQWPATLVQPVGSPLSLECTVEGTSNPNLYWYRQAAGRGLQLLFYSVGIGQISSEVPQNLSASRPQDRQFILSSKKLLLSDSGFYLCAWSVAGGLTDTQYFGPGTRLTVL.

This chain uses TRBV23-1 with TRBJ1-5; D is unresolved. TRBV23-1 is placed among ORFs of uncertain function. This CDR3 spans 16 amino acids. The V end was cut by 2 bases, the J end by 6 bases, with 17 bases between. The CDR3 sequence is CASSQPQVIRRQPQHF. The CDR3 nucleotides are TGCGCCAGCAGTCAACCCCAGGTAATACGCCGTCAGCCCCAGCATTTT.